Below, 30 T cell receptor beta chains from the same sample are listed, as sequenced in a study of blood T cells in healthy people across ages. PCR was performed a second time for about 7 to 11 cycles using a sample-barcoded 5' primer and a J-beta primer mix. MiXCR, run by TCRdb on the 5' RACE reads, gives a single entry per CDR3 protein. The sample gives fewer than 2 million distinct CDR3 sequences, approximately 40% of which show up once; roughly 23% is in the top ten. Input material: blood. These receptors all stem from a human donor in good health.

J is TRBJ2-4 and V is TRBV27, with 11 bases fitting TRBD2. The CDR3 runs 14 residues. Germline V gene sequence: CDR1 MNHEY, CDR2 SMNVEV (reference sequence). CDR3 protein: CFPLTSGVFHELYF. CDR3 DNA: TGTTTCCCCCTGACTAGCGGGGTGTTCCACGAGCTGTACTTC.

V usage is TRBV27 and J usage is TRBJ2-1, with 7 bases lining up with TRBD1. The CDR3 runs 13 residues. V gave up 5 bases and J gave up 6 bases; unmatched junction bases: 4. Germline V gene lookup returns CDR1 MNHEY and CDR2 SMNVEV (reference sequence). CDR3 amino acids: CASSKTGSNEQFF. The CDR3, as DNA: TGTGCCAGCAGTAAGACAGGGTCCAATGAGCAGTTCTTC.

V gene TRBV20-1 combines with J gene TRBJ1-1, with D uncertain. CDR1 is DFQATT and CDR2 is SNEGSKA in the germline V gene (reference sequence). V was clipped by 5 bases and J by 2 bases, with 12 bases between them. The CDR3 runs 13 residues. The DNA for the CDR3 is TGCAGTGCTCTCCGACCGACAAACACTGAAGCTTTCTTT. Protein sequence: CSALRPTNTEAFF.

V usage is TRBV6-2 or TRBV6-3 and J usage is TRBJ2-4, with TRBD2 as a possible D gene (5 bases). TRBJ2-7 matches the DNA end more closely, so the J call is doubtful. The CDR3 spans 15 residues. Germline V lookup: CDR1 MNHEY, CDR2 SVGEGT. The CDR3 region is CASSTGLSLTYEQYF. CDR3 coding DNA: TGTGCCAGCAGTACCGGACTGTCCCTAACCTACGAGCAGTACTTC.

CDR3 DNA: TGTGCCAGCAGTCGTCGGGCCGAAACGGATACGCAGTATTTT. The encoded protein is CASSRRAETDTQYF. The rearrangement joins TRBV12-3 or TRBV12-4 to TRBJ2-3; unclear D gene. Trimming shortened V by 5 bases and J by 6 bases, and 15 bases separated the two germline ends. The CDR3 is made up of 14 amino acids.

The V call is TRBV11-3, the J call TRBJ2-5; a possible D gene is TRBD1 (6 bases). CDR1 is SGHNT and CDR2 is YENEEA in the germline V gene. Trimming shortened V by 6 bases and J by 2 bases, and 13 bases separated the two germline ends. This CDR3 is built from 14 residues. Written as DNA, the CDR3 is TGTGCCAGCAGGGGACACTCAAGTCAAGAGACCCAGTACTTC. This encodes CASRGHSSQETQYF.

This chain joins TRBV20-1 and TRBJ2-1, with 10 bases matching TRBD2. J gave up 5 bases and V 4 bases, and 8 bases lay outside the gene matches. Germline CDR1 reads DFQATT; CDR2 reads SNEGSKA (reference sequence). The CDR3 sequence is 15 residues long. For the CDR3, the DNA is TGCAGTGCTACCCGTATAGCGGGAGGCCACAATGAGCAGTTCTTC. Protein product: CSATRIAGGHNEQFF.

This chain connects TRBV2 to TRBJ2-1, with no clear D. CDR3 length: 14 residues. V was pared by 8 bases and J by 0 bases, with 11 bases between. The germline V gene has CDR1 SNHLY and CDR2 FYNNEI. CDR3 DNA sequence: TGTGCCAGCGCCGAGGTAGGCTCCTACAATGAGCAGTTCTTC. Residues: CASAEVGSYNEQFF. Complete variable domain (other parts from reference TRBV2 and TRBJ2-1): EPEVTQTPSHQVTQMGQEVILRCVPISNHLYFYWYRQILGQKVEFLVSFYNNEISEKSEIFDDQFSVERPDGSNFTLKIRSTKLEDSAMYFCASAEVGSYNEQFFGPGTRLTVL.

The chain is built from TRBV12-3 or TRBV12-4 and TRBJ1-4; no firm D call. The CDR3 totals 13 residues. V was shortened by 5 bases and J by 5 bases, with 9 bases between the two germline ends. The CDR3: CASSPRENEKLFF. CDR3 coding DNA: TGTGCCAGCAGTCCCCGGGAAAATGAAAAACTGTTTTTT.

J is TRBJ2-4 and V is TRBV10-3, with D perhaps TRBD1 (6 bases). The germline CDR1 and CDR2 sequences are ENHRY and SYGVKD. V lost 4 bases, J lost 7 bases, and 11 bases lay in between. The CDR3 runs to 13 residues. CDR3 DNA: TGTGCCATCAGTGGGACAGCTGACAACATTCAGTACTTC. Its protein is CAISGTADNIQYF.

V is TRBV3-1 and J is TRBJ1-2; D might be TRBD1 (6 bases). V shed 4 bases and J shed 0 bases, with 15 bases lying between them. The CDR3 sequence is 16 residues long. CDR1 LGHDT and CDR2 YNNKEL come from the germline V gene (reference sequence). The CDR3 sequence: CASSPRGGSSNYGYTF. In DNA, the CDR3 is TGTGCCAGCAGCCCGAGGGGGGGATCTTCTAACTATGGCTACACCTTC.

This clonotype came up a few times. The rearrangement joins TRBV29-1 to TRBJ1-2, with TRBD1 matching 7 bases. The length of the CDR3 is 12 residues. Germline values: CDR1 SQVTM, CDR2 ANQGSEA. V lost 7 bases to trimming and J lost 4 bases; unmatched junction nucleotides: 6. CDR3 loop: CSARTGPYGYTF. The CDR3 bases are TGCAGCGCCCGGACAGGACCCTATGGCTACACCTTC.

This clonotype was counted only a few times. The junction departs from the called germline gene at one end, perhaps through a read error. The chain employs TRBV5-1 and TRBJ2-1, with D possibly TRBD1 on 6 matching bases. Germline V gene sequence: CDR1 SGHRS, CDR2 YFSETQ. This CDR3 is 18 amino acids long. Written as DNA, the CDR3 is TGCGCCAGCGGCTTCAGGGCGGTCGGACAGTACGAGGGGAATGAGCAGTTCTTC. This encodes CASGFRAVGQYEGNEQFF. Full variable domain (rest looked up from reference TRBV5-1 and TRBJ2-1): KAGVTQTPRYLIKTRGQQVTLSCSPISGHRSVSWYQQTPGQGLQFLFEYFSETQRNKGNFPGRFSGRQFSNSRSEMNVSTLELGDSALYLCASGFRAVGQYEGNEQFFGPGTRLTVL.

The rearrangement joins TRBV11-2 to TRBJ2-1, with a possible D match to TRBD2 (6 bases). Trimming cost V 7 bases and J 2 bases, with 30 bases left between them. The CDR3 runs to 20 residues. Germline CDR1 SGHAT, CDR2 FQNNGV. The CDR3 sequence is CASTLDYGRTGNSPYNEQFF. CDR3 coding DNA: TGTGCCAGCACCTTGGACTATGGACGAACCGGGAACTCACCCTACAATGAGCAGTTCTTC.

This clonotype was recorded many times. The chain is built from TRBV7-2 and TRBJ2-5, with a possible D match to TRBD1 (5 bases). This CDR3 region has 14 residues. Germline lookup yields CDR1 SGHTA and CDR2 FQGNSA. The ends were cut back, 2 bases at V and 1 base at J, with 8 bases in the middle. In nucleotides, the CDR3 is TGTGCCAGCAGCTTAAGGGGTCCCCAAGAGACCCAGTACTTC. This encodes CASSLRGPQETQYF.

The chain has TRBV27 and TRBJ1-6, with D perhaps matching TRBD1 (6 bases). Germline CDR1 and CDR2: MNHEY and SMNVEV (reference sequence). The V gene lost 2 bases and the J gene lost 9 bases, with 14 bases spanning the gap. There are 15 residues in the CDR3. CDR3: CASSLRGGLGSPLHF. The CDR3 coding sequence is TGTGCCAGCAGTTTAAGGGGGGGATTAGGTTCACCCCTCCACTTT.

This clonotype was counted only a few times. The chain carries TRBV4-1 and TRBJ2-5; D is ambiguous. The better agreement between TRBJ2-7 and the DNA end casts doubt on the J call. CDR1 is MGHRA and CDR2 is YSYEKL in the germline V gene. The CDR3 runs 13 residues. This chain's CDR3 is CASSPADGSEQYF. The CDR3 coding sequence is TGCGCCAGCAGCCCCGCGGACGGTTCCGAGCAGTACTTC.

This clonotype was seen a handful of times. The rearrangement joins TRBV13 to TRBJ2-1, with a weak D call TRBD1 (5 bases). V was clipped by 2 bases and J by 2 bases, with 10 bases between them. There are 15 residues in the CDR3. Germline lookup yields CDR1 PRHDT and CDR2 FYEKMQ (reference sequence). In DNA, the CDR3 is TGTGCCAGCAGCTTACAGGGTCAACCCTACAATGAGCAGTTCTTC. It translates to CASSLQGQPYNEQFF.

The V gene is TRBV7-2, the J gene TRBJ2-3, with TRBD2 identical over 7 bases. Germline values: CDR1 SGHTA, CDR2 FQGNSA. Losses at the gene ends were 0 bases for V and 7 bases for J; bases not matched to a gene: 7. The length of the CDR3 is 15 residues. CDR3 protein: CASSLAGTNSNTQYF. The CDR3 coding sequence is TGTGCCAGCAGCTTAGCCGGGACTAATTCGAATACGCAGTATTTT.

Note on this clonotype: The junction shows a germline mismatch at one end, possibly a read error. This rearrangement joins TRBV7-9 to TRBJ2-3, with D possibly TRBD2 on 6 matching bases. CDR1 is SEHNR, CDR2 FQNEAQ, per germline (reference sequence). The CDR3 is made up of 16 amino acids. CDR3 amino acids: CASSLLAGLLSDTQYF. In DNA form, the CDR3 reads TGCGCCAGCAGCTTACTCGCGGGGTTACTCTCAGATACGCAGTATTTT.

There are a few counts of this clonotype. The genes are TRBV25-1 and TRBJ1-1, with 10 bases fitting TRBD1. The germline CDR1 and CDR2 sequences are MGHDK and SYGVNS. The CDR3 covers 15 residues. V shed 4 bases, J shed 1 base, and the junction held 3 bases outside the gene matches. CDR3 in amino acids: CASSGGTGENTEAFF. CDR3 in DNA: TGTGCCAGCAGTGGTGGGACAGGGGAGAACACTGAAGCTTTCTTT.

The J gene is TRBJ2-4, the V gene TRBV7-2, with a possible D match to TRBD1 (6 bases). Deletions cut 5 bases from V and 7 bases from J, with 18 bases between. Germline lookup yields CDR1 SGHTA and CDR2 FQGNSA. This CDR3 has 15 amino acids. The CDR3, as DNA: TGTGCCAGCAGCCCGGGGTTCCAAACAGGGAACATTCAGTACTTC. Translating gives CASSPGFQTGNIQYF.

The genes are TRBV7-2 and TRBJ1-5; D unresolved. The germline V and J ends were trimmed by 1 base and 7 bases, with 11 bases remaining between them. The CDR3 extends over 14 amino acids. CDR1 is SGHTA, CDR2 FQGNSA, per germline. Here the CDR3 reads CASSLGVGYQPQHF. The CDR3 nucleotides are TGTGCCAGCAGCTTAGGCGTAGGATACCAGCCCCAGCATTTT.

This clonotype has just a few counts. The gene calls are TRBV4-3 and TRBJ2-7, with D unclear. Germline V gives CDR1 LGHNA, CDR2 YSLEER. The CDR3 runs to 14 residues. V was trimmed by 0 bases and J by 6 bases, leaving 12 bases between them. Here the CDR3 DNA reads TGCGCCAGCAGCCAAGATGTGGTAAGCGCCGAGCAGTACTTC. This gives the protein CASSQDVVSAEQYF.

This clonotype was counted between two and nine times. The chain is built from TRBV28 and TRBJ2-5; 8 bases fit TRBD2. The CDR3 length is 14 residues. The J segment lost 5 bases and the V segment lost 7 bases, leaving 9 bases of the junction unmatched. Germline loops: CDR1 MDHEN, CDR2 SYDVKM. The CDR3 is CASTLAGRGETQYF. In DNA, the CDR3 is TGTGCCAGCACCCTAGCGGGTCGCGGCGAGACCCAGTACTTC.

The V call is TRBV5-1, the J call TRBJ2-7, with unresolved D. The V gene's germline CDR1 is SGHRS and CDR2 YFSETQ. Trimming cost V 4 bases and J 3 bases, with 14 bases left between them. The CDR3 totals 14 residues. In DNA, the CDR3 is TGCGCCAGCAGCCCGCAGGTGGGTTTCTACGAGCAGTACTTC. Protein product: CASSPQVGFYEQYF. Using reference TRBV5-1 and TRBJ2-7 for the parts outside the CDR3, the full variable domain is KAGVTQTPRYLIKTRGQQVTLSCSPISGHRSVSWYQQTPGQGLQFLFEYFSETQRNKGNFPGRFSGRQFSNSRSEMNVSTLELGDSALYLCASSPQVGFYEQYFGPGTRLTVT.

This chain uses TRBV7-6 with TRBJ2-7; 7 positions match TRBD2. In germline, CDR1 is SGHVS, CDR2 FNYEAQ. This CDR3 has 15 amino acids. Trimming at V came to 3 bases and at J to 7 bases, leaving 12 bases not matched to a gene. CDR3 bases: TGTGCCAGCAGCTTGAAAGCGGGACCATCGGGGGAGCAGTACTTC. Residues: CASSLKAGPSGEQYF.

This chain uses TRBV7-2 with TRBJ2-1; TRBD2 agrees at 8 bases. From germline, CDR1 is SGHTA and CDR2 FQGNSA. The CDR3 is 15 amino acids. With 10 bases clipped from V and 0 bases from J, the junction kept 8 bases outside the gene matches. CDR3 sequence reads: CANTLAGGSYNEQFF. As DNA, the CDR3 is TGTGCCAACACCCTGGCGGGGGGCTCCTACAATGAGCAGTTCTTC.

The V and J genes are TRBV4-3 and TRBJ2-2, with 7 nucleotides matching TRBD2. V dropped 4 bases and J dropped 4; count of bases not matched to a gene: 6. CDR1 is LGHNA and CDR2 is YSLEER in the germline V gene. The CDR3 has 15 residues. DNA of the CDR3: TGCGCCAGCAGCCTTGGAGCTAGCGGCACCGGGGAGCTGTTTTTT. Translation gives CASSLGASGTGELFF.

This chain uses TRBV12-3 or TRBV12-4 with TRBJ1-3; possibly TRBD1 for D (5 bases). V was pared by 4 bases and J by 0 bases, with 13 bases between. The CDR3 has 16 residues. CDR3 sequence: CASSSDGGSSGNTIYF. The CDR3 coding sequence is TGTGCCAGCAGTTCCGACGGGGGAAGCTCTGGAAACACCATATATTTT.